The rows below give T cell receptor beta chains drawn from one sample of a study of Graves' ophthalmopathy and Graves' hyperthyroidism. TCRdb ran MiXCR on the multiplex PCR reads and lists one entry per CDR3 protein. Of approximately 1.2 million distinct CDR3 sequences in the sample, 35% to 40% were seen once. Input material: peripheral blood or thyroid tissue (not recorded which). Receptor source: an adult man with Graves' hyperthyroidism. The CDR3 runs from the conserved cysteine through the conserved F or W. A D gene is named only where the DNA matches it firmly. Clone size is stated in some rows and not others, as once, few, many or a class when expanded.

TRBJ2-2 NA TRBV11-2 TRBD1 CASSYRSGTGMILRELFF TGTGCCAGCAGCTACAGGTCTGGGACAGGGATGATTCTACGGGAGCTGTTTTTT
TRBJ1-5 NA TRBV13 NA CASSLGGRQFNQPQHF TGTGCCAGCAGCTTAGGCGGCAGACAATTCAATCAGCCCCAGCATTTT
TRBJ1-2 many TRBV7-8 NA CASSQDRANYGYTF TGTGCCAGCAGCCAGGACAGAGCTAACTATGGCTACACCTTC
TRBJ2-5 many TRBV4-3 NA CASSQAHLSSEETQYF TGCGCCAGCAGCCAAGCGCACCTCTCCTCGGAAGAGACCCAGTACTTC
TRBJ1-2 once TRBV14 NA CATSGGGGNYGYTF TGTGCCACCAGCGGCGGAGGGGGGAACTATGGCTACACCTTC
TRBJ1-5 few TRBV12-3/TRBV12-4 NA CASSLSPLVDQPQHF TGTGCCAGCAGTTTAAGCCCACTGGTAGATCAGCCCCAGCATTTT
TRBJ1-1 few TRBV29-1 NA CSVGLLTQAFF TGCAGCGTTGGTCTCCTTACCCAAGCTTTCTTT
TRBJ1-4 many TRBV7-9 TRBD1 CASSLVRDSNEKLFF TGTGCCAGCAGCTTAGTGAGGGACAGTAATGAAAAACTGTTTTTT
TRBJ2-2 once TRBV19 NA CASKVGVDTGELFF TGTGCCAGTAAGGTGGGGGTCGACACCGGGGAGCTGTTTTTT
TRBJ2-6 few TRBV5-8 TRBD1 CASAQPGQGSGANVLTF TGTGCCAGCGCCCAACCGGGACAGGGGTCTGGGGCCAACGTCCTGACTTTC
TRBJ2-5 NA TRBV10-3 TRBD1 CAISEGQGDQPQYF TGTGCCATCAGTGAGGGACAGGGAGATCAGCCCCAGTACTTC
TRBJ1-2 NA TRBV20-1 NA CSATADDYGYTF TGCAGTGCCACGGCGGACGACTATGGCTACACCTTC
TRBJ1-5 NA TRBV6-5 NA CANSEAYLGGQPQHF TGTGCCAACAGTGAAGCGTACCTGGGAGGTCAGCCCCAGCATTTT
TRBJ1-1 NA TRBV4-2 NA CASSQVQGGSIPEAFF TGTGCCAGCAGCCAAGTACAGGGCGGGAGTATTCCTGAAGCTTTCTTT